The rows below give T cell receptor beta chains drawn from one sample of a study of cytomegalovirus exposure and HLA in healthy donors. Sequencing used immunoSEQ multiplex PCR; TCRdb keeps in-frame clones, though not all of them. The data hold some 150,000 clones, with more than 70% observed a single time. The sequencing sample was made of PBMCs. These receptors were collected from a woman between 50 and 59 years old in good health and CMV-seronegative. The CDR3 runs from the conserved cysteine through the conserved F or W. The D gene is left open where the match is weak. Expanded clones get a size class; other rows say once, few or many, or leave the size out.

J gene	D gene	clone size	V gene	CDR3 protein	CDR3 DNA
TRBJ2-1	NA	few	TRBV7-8	CASTTRLYNEQFF	TGTGCCAGCACCACTAGACTGTACAATGAGCAGTTCTTC
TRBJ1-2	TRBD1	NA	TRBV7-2	CASSQPGQGLYGYTF	TGTGCCAGCAGTCAGCCGGGACAGGGGTTATATGGCTACACCTTC
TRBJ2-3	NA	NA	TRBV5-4	CASSLQGTDTQYF	TGTGCCAGCAGCTTGCAGGGTACAGATACGCAGTATTTT
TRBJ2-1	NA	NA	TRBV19	CASSIADYNEQFF	TGTGCCAGTAGTATTGCGGATTACAATGAGCAGTTCTTC
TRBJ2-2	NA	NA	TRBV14	CASSKTRQNTGELFF	TGTGCCAGCAGCAAGACTAGACAGAACACCGGGGAGCTGTTTTTT
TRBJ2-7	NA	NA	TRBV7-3	CASSLSGTPGDEQYF	TGTGCCAGCAGCTTATCCGGGACTCCTGGAGACGAGCAGTACTTC
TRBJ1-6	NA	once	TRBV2	CASWGGESSSYNSPLHF	TGTGCCAGCTGGGGCGGGGAATCGAGCTCCTATAATTCACCCCTCCACTTT
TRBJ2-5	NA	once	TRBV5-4	CASSPLFGVGETQYF	TGTGCCAGCAGCCCCCTTTTCGGGGTCGGGGAGACCCAGTACTTC
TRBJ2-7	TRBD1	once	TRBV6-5	CASRKGQGRSYEQYF	TGTGCCAGCAGGAAGGGACAGGGACGCTCCTACGAGCAGTACTTC
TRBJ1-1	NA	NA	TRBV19	CASSWRINTEAFF	TGTGCCAGTAGTTGGAGAATTAACACTGAAGCTTTCTTT
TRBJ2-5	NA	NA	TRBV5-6	CASVIGGGETQYF	TGTGCCAGCGTCATTGGGGGAGGAGAGACCCAGTACTTC
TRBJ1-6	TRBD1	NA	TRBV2	CASSEEGQGSNSPLHF	TGTGCCAGCAGTGAGGAGGGACAGGGGAGCAATTCACCCCTCCACTTT
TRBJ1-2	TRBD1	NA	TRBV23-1	CASSQSEGQGQRDYGYTF	TGCGCCAGCAGTCAATCGGAGGGACAGGGGCAAAGGGACTATGGCTACACCTTC
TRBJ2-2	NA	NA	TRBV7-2	CASGTPGTGELFF	TGTGCCAGCGGGACACCCGGAACCGGGGAGCTGTTTTTT
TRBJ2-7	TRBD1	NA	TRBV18	CASSRRGRPYEQYF	TGTGCCAGCTCGCGCAGGGGGCGGCCCTACGAGCAGTACTTC
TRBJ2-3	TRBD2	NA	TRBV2	CASSPPSGDTDTQYF	TGTGCCAGCAGCCCTCCTAGCGGGGACACAGATACGCAGTATTTT
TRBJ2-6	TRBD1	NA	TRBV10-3	CAITPGQGSSGANVLTF	TGTGCCATCACCCCGGGACAGGGTTCCTCTGGGGCCAACGTCCTGACTTTC
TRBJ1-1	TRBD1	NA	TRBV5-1	CASSLVQGANTEAFF	TGCGCCAGCAGCTTGGTCCAGGGGGCGAACACTGAAGCTTTCTTT
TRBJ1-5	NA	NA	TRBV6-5	CASSTGNQPQHF	TGTGCCAGCTCTACAGGGAATCAGCCCCAGCATTTT
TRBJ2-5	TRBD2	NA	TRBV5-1	CASSARGRREGETQYF	TGCGCCAGCAGCGCCCGAGGTAGACGGGAGGGGGAGACCCAGTACTTC
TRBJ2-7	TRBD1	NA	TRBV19	CASTPQGTYEQYF	TGTGCCAGTACTCCACAGGGGACCTACGAGCAGTACTTC
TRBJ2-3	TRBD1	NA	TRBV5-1	CASSLEGASTDTQYF	TGCGCCAGCAGCTTGGAGGGGGCTAGCACAGATACGCAGTATTTT
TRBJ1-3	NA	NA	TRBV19	CASSILPGNSGNTIYF	TGTGCCAGTAGTATACTTCCCGGTAACTCTGGAAACACCATATATTTT
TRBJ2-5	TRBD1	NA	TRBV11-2	CASSQTGIHLPETQYF	TGTGCCAGCAGCCAGACAGGGATACACCTTCCGGAGACCCAGTACTTC
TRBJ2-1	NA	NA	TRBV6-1	CASSTLVSSYNEQFF	TGTGCCAGCAGTACCTTGGTTTCTAGCTACAATGAGCAGTTCTTC
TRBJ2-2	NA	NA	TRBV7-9	CSSSLGTGSTGELFF	TGTTCCAGCAGCCTAGGTACAGGGTCGACCGGGGAGCTGTTTTTT
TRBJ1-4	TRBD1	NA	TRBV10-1	CASSAQGAGEKLFF	TGCGCCAGCAGCGCCCAGGGGGCCGGAGAAAAACTGTTTTTT
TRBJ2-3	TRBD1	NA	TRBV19	CASSITGGADTQYF	TGTGCCAGTAGTATCACAGGGGGCGCAGATACGCAGTATTTT
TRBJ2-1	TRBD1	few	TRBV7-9	CASSQLGQGAGEQFF	TGTGCCAGCAGCCAACTGGGACAGGGGGCAGGTGAGCAGTTCTTC
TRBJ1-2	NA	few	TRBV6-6	CASGNREYGYTF	TGTGCCAGCGGTAACAGGGAGTATGGCTACACCTTC
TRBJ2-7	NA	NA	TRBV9	CASSVGDSYEQYF	TGTGCCAGCAGCGTAGGAGACAGCTACGAGCAGTACTTC
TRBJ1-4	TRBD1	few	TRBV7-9	CASSLITGTGREKLFF	TGTGCCAGCAGCTTAATCACCGGGACAGGGCGTGAAAAACTGTTTTTT
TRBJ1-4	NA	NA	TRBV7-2	CASSFGLYGTTNEKLFF	TGTGCCAGCAGCTTCGGTCTCTACGGGACAACTAATGAAAAACTGTTTTTT
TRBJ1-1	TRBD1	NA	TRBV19	CATRPGQGGTEAFF	TGTGCAACGCGCCCGGGACAGGGAGGAACTGAAGCTTTCTTT
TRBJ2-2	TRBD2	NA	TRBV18	CASSPLAGGVGELFF	TGTGCCAGCTCACCACTTGCGGGGGGCGTCGGGGAGCTGTTTTTT
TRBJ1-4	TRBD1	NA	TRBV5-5	CASSLVTGGDEKLFF	TGTGCCAGCAGCTTGGTGACAGGGGGTGATGAAAAACTGTTTTTT
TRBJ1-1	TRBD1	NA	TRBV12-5	CASEQGVRNTEAFF	TGTGCTAGTGAACAGGGGGTTAGGAACACTGAAGCTTTCTTT
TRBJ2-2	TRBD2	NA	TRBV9	CASRGGTSPTGELFF	TGTGCCAGCAGGGGCGGGACTAGCCCCACCGGGGAGCTGTTTTTT
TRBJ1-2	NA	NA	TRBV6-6	CASSQYRATNYGYTF	TGTGCCAGCAGCCAGTACAGAGCCACTAACTATGGCTACACCTTC
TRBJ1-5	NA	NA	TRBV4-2	CASSQEWRGSNQPQHF	TGTGCCAGCAGCCAAGAGTGGCGGGGATCGAATCAGCCCCAGCATTTT